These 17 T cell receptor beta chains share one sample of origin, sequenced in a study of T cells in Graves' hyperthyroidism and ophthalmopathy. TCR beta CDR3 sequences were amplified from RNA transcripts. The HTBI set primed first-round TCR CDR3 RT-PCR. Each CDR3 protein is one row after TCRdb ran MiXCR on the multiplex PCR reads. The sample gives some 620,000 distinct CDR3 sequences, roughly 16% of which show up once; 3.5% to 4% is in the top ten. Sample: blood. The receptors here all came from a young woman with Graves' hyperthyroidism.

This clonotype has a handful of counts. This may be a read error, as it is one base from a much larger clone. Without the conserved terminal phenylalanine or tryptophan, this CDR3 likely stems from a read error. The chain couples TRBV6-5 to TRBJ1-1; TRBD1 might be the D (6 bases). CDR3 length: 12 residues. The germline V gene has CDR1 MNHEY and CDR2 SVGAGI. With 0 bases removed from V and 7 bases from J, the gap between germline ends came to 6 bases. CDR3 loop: CASSYSTGEAFL. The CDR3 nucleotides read TGTGCCAGCAGTTACTCGACAGGTGAAGCTTTCCTT.

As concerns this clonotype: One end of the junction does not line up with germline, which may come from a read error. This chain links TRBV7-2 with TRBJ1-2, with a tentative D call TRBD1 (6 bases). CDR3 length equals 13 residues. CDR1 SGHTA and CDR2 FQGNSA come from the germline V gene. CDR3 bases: TGTGCCTGCAGCGCCCGAACAGGGAATGGCTACACCTTC. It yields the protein CACSARTGNGYTF.

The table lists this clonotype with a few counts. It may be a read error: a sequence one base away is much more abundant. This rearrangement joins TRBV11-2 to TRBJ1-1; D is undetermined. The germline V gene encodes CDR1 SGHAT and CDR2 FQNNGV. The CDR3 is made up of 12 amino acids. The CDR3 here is CASSPEWTEALF. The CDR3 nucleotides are TGTGCCAGCAGCCCCGAATGGACTGAAGCTCTCTTT. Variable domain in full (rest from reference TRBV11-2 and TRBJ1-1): EAGVAQSPRYKIIEKRQSVAFWCNPISGHATLYWYQQILGQGPKLLIQFQNNGVVDDSQLPKDRFSAERLKGVDSTLKIQPAKLEDSAVYLCASSPEWTEALFGQGTRLTVV.

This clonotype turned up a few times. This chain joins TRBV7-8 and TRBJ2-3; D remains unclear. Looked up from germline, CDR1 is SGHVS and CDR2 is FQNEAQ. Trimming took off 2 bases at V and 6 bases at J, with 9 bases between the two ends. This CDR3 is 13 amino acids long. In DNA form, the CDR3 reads TGTGCCAGCAGCTTATACCGCCAGGATACGCAGTATTTT. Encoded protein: CASSLYRQDTQYF.

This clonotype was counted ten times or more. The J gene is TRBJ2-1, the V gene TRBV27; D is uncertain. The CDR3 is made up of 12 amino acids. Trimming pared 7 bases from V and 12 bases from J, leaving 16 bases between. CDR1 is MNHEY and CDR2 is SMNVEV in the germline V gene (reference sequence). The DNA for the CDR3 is TGTGCCAGCAAGGTAATCGGGTTAGCGCAGTTCTTC. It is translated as CASKVIGLAQFF.

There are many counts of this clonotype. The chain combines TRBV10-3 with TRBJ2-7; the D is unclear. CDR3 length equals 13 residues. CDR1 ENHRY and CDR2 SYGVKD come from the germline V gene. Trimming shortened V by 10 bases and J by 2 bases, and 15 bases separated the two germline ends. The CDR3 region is CASGSADTYEQYF. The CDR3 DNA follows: TGTGCCAGTGGGTCGGCAGATACCTACGAGCAGTACTTC.

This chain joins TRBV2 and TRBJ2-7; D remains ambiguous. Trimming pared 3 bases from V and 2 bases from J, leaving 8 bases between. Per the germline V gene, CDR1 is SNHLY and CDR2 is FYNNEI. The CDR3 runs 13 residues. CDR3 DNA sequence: TGTGCCAGCAGTGACTACGGGCCCTACGAGCAGTACTTC. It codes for CASSDYGPYEQYF.

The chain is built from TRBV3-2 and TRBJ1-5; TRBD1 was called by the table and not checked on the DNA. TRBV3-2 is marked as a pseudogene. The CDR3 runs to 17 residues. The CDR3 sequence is CASSQVFGTDGNQPQHF. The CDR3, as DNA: TGTGCCAGCAGCCAAGTCTTCGGGACGGACGGCAATCAGCCCCAGCATTTT.

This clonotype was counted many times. The DNA of the CDR3 is TGTGCCAGCAGTTACTCGACAGCCTCCTACAATGAGCAGTTCTTC. This gives the protein CASSYSTASYNEQFF. V and J are TRBV6-6 and TRBJ2-1, with D possibly being TRBD1 (5 bases). Germline loops: CDR1 MNHNY, CDR2 SVGAGI (reference sequence). V dropped 0 bases and J dropped 0 bases, with 6 bases sitting between them. The CDR3 consists of 15 residues.

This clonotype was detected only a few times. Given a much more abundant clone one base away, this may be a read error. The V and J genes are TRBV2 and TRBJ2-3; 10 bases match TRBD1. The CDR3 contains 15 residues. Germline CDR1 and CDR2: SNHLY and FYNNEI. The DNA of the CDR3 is TGTGCCAGCAACCTACTGACAGGGGGCACAGATACGCAGTGTTTT. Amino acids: CASNLLTGGTDTQCF.

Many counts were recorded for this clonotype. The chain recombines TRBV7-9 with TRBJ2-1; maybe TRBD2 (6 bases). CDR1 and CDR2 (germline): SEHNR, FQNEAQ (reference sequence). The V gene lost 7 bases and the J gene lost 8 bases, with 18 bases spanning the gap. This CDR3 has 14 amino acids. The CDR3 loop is CASKRTSSSDEQFF. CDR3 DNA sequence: TGTGCCAGCAAACGAACTAGCTCTAGCGATGAGCAGTTCTTC.

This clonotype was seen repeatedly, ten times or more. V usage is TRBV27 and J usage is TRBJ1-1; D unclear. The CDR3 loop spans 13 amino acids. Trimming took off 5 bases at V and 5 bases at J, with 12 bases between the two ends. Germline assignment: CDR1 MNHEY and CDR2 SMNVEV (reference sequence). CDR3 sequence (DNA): TGTGCCAGCAGTCCCAGGAGTTGGACTGAAGCTTTCTTT. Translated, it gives CASSPRSWTEAFF.

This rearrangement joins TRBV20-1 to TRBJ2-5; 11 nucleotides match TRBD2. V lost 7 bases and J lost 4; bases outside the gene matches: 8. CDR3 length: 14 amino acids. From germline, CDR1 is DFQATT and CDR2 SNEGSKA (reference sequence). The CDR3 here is CSVLSGRARETQYF. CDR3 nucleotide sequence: TGCAGTGTTCTTAGCGGGAGGGCCCGAGAGACCCAGTACTTC.

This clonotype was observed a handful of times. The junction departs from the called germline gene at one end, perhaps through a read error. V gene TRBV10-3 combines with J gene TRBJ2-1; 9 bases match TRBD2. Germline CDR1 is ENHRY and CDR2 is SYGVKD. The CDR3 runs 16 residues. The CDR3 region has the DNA TGTGCCATCAGTGATATGGGGCGGGAGGGACACAATGAGCAGTCCTTC. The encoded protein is CAISDMGREGHNEQSF.

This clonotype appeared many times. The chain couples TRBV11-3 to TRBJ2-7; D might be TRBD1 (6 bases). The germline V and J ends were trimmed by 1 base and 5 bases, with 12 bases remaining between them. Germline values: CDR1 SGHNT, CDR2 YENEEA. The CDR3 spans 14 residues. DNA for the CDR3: TGTGCCAGCAGCTTAGGCAGGGGACCTCACGAGCAGTACTTC. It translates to CASSLGRGPHEQYF.

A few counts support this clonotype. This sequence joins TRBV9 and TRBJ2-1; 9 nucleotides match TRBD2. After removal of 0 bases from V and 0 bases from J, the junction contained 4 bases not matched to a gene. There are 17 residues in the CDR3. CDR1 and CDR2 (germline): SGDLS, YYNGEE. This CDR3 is CASSVGISGSSYNEQFF. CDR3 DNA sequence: TGTGCCAGCAGCGTAGGGATTAGCGGGAGCTCCTACAATGAGCAGTTCTTC.

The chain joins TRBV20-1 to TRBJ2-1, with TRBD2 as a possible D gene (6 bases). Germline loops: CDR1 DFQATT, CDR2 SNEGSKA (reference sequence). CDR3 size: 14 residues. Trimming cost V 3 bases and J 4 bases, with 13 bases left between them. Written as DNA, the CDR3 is TGCAGTGCTAGTGGGTGGGACTTTTACAATGAGCAGTTCTTC. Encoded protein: CSASGWDFYNEQFF.